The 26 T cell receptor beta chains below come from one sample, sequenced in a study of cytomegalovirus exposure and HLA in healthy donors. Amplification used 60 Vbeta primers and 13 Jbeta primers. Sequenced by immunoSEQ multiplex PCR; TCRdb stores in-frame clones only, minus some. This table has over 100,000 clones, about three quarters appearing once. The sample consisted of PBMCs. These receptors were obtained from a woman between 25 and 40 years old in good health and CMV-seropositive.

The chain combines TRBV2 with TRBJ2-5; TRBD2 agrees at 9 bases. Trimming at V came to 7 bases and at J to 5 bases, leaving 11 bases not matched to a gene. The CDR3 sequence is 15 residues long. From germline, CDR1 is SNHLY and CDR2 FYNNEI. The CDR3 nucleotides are TGTGCCAGCACTGCGGTACTAGCGGGTTATGAGACCCAGTACTTC. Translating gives CASTAVLAGYETQYF.

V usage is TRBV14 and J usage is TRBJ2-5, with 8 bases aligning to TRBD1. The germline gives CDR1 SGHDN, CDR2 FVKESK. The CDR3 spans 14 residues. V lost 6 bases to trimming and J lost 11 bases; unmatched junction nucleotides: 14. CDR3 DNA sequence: TGTGCCAGCAGTCACTTCAGGGGGCTGGGGGAGCAGTACTTC. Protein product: CASSHFRGLGEQYF.

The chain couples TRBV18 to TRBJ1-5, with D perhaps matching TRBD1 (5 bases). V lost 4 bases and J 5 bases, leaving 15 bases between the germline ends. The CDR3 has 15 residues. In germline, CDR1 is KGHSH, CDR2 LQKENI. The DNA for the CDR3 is TGTGCCAGCTCACTTAGAGGCGACAGTTATCAGCCCCAGCATTTT. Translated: CASSLRGDSYQPQHF. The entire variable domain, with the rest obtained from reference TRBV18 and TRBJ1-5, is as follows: NAGVMQNPRHLVRRRGQEARLRCSPMKGHSHVYWYRQLPEEGLKFMVYLQKENIIDESGMPKERFSAEFPKEGPSILRIQQVVRGDSAAYFCASSLRGDSYQPQHFGDGTRLSIL.

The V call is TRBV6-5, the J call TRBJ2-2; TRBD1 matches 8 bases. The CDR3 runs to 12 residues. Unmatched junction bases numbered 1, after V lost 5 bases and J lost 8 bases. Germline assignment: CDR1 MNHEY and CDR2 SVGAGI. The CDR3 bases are TGTGCCAGCAGTCACAGGGGGGGGGAGCTGTTTTTT. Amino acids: CASSHRGGELFF.

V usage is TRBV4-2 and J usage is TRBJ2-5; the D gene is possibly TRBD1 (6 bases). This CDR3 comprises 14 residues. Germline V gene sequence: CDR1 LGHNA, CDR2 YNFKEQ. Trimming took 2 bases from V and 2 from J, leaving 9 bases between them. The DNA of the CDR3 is TGTGCCAGCAGCCAATGGGACAAACAAGAGACCCAGTACTTC. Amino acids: CASSQWDKQETQYF.

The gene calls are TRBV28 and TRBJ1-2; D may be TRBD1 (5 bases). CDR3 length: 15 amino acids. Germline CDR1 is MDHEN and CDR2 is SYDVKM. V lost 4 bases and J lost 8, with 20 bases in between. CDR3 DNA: TGTGCCAGCAGTTCCCCTGGCGCAGGGCACGGAGGCTACACCTTC. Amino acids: CASSSPGAGHGGYTF.

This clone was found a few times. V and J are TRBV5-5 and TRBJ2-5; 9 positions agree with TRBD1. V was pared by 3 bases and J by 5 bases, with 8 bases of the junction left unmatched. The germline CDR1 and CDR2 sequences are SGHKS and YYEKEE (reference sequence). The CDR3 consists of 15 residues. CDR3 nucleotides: TGTGCCAGCAGCTGGGGACAGGGATTTAGGGAGACCCAGTACTTC. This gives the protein CASSWGQGFRETQYF.

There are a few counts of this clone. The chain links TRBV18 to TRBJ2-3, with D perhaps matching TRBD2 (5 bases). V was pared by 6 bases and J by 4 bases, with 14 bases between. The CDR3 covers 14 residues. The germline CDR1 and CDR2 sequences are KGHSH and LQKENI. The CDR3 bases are TGTGCCAGCTCCCCTAGCATCGCCCCAGATACGCAGTATTTT. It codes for CASSPSIAPDTQYF.

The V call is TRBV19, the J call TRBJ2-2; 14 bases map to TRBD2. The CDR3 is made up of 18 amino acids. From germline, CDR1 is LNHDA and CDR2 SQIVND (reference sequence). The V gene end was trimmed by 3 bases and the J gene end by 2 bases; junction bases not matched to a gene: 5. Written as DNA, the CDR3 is TGTGCCAGTAGTATGCCGACTAGCGGGGGGGTCAACACCGGGGAGCTGTTTTTT. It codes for CASSMPTSGGVNTGELFF.

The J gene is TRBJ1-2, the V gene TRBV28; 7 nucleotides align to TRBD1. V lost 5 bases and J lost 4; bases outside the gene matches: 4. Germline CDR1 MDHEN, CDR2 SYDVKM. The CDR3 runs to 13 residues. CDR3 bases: TGTGCCAGCAGTGTCGGGACAGCCTATGGCTACACCTTC. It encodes CASSVGTAYGYTF.

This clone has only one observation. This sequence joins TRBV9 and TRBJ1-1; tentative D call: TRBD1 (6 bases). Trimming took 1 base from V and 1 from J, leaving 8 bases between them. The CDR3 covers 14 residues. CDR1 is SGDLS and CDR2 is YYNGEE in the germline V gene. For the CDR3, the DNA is TGTGCCAGCAGCGTACGACAGGAGAACACTGAAGCTTTCTTT. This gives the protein CASSVRQENTEAFF.

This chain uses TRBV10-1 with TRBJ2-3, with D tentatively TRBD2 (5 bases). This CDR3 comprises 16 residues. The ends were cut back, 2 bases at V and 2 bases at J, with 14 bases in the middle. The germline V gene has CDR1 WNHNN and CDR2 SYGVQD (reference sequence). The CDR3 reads CASSEKLVLSTDTQYF. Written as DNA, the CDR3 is TGCGCCAGCAGTGAGAAACTAGTGTTATCCACAGATACGCAGTATTTT.

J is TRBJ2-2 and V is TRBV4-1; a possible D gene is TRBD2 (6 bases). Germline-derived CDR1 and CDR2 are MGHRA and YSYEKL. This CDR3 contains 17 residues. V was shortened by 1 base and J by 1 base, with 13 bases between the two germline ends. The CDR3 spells CASSQGLLAVNTGELFF. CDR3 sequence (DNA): TGCGCCAGCAGCCAAGGGCTACTAGCCGTGAACACCGGGGAGCTGTTTTTT.

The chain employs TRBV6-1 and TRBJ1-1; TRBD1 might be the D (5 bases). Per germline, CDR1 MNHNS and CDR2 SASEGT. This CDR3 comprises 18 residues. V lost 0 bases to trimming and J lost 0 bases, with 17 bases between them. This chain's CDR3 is CASSEAALQGLMNTEAFF. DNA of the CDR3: TGTGCCAGCAGTGAAGCGGCCCTTCAGGGCCTCATGAACACTGAAGCTTTCTTT.

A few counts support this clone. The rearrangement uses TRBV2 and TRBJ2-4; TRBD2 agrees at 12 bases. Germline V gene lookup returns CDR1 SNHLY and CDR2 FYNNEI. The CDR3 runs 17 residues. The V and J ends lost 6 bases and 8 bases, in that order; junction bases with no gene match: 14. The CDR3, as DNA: TGTGCCAGCAGCGCTAGCGGGGGGGGACTTGGATCTCACATTCAGTACTTC. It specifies CASSASGGGLGSHIQYF.

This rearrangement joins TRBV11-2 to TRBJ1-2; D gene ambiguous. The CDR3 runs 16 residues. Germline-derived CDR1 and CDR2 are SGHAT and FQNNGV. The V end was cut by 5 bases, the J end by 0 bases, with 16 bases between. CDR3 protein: CASSLSGSRANYGYTF. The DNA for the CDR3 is TGTGCCAGCAGCCTCTCCGGGTCTCGAGCTAACTATGGCTACACCTTC.

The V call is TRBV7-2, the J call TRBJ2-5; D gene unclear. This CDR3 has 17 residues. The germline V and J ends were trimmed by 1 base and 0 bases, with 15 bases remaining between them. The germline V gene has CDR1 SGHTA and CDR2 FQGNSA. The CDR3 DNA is TGTGCCAGCAGCTTAGGGTACACCTCCCCGTACCAAGAGACCCAGTACTTC. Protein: CASSLGYTSPYQETQYF. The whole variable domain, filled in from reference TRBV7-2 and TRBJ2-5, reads GAGVSQSPSNKVTEKGKDVELRCDPISGHTALYWYRQSLGQGLEFLIYFQGNSAPDKSGLPSDRFSAERTGGSVSTLTIQRTQQEDSAVYLCASSLGYTSPYQETQYFGPGTRLLVL.

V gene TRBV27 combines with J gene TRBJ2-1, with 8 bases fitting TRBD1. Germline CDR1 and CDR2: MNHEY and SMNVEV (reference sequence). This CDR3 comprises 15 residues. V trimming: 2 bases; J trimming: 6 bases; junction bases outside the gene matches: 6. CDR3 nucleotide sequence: TGTGCCAGCAGTTTAACCGGGACAGGCATCAATGAGCAGTTCTTC. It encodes CASSLTGTGINEQFF.

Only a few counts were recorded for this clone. For the CDR3, the DNA is TGTGCCTGGAGTTCCACCCCGAGGGACAGGGCTTTCTACGAGCAGTACTTC. Translated: CAWSSTPRDRAFYEQYF. J is TRBJ2-7 and V is TRBV30, with 9 bases fitting TRBD1. The V segment lost 2 bases and the J segment 3 bases; nucleotides outside the gene matches: 14. The CDR3 sequence is 17 residues long. Germline-derived CDR1 and CDR2 are GTSNPN and SVGIG (reference sequence).

CDR3 nucleotides: TGCGCCAGCAGCCTAGGGGGGGGACCGGGCGAGCAGTACTTC. Protein: CASSLGGGPGEQYF. This chain uses TRBV4-1 with TRBJ2-7; perhaps TRBD2 as D (7 bases). This CDR3 is 14 amino acids long. Germline-derived CDR1 and CDR2 are MGHRA and YSYEKL. V was shortened by 4 bases and J by 6 bases, with 16 bases between the two germline ends.

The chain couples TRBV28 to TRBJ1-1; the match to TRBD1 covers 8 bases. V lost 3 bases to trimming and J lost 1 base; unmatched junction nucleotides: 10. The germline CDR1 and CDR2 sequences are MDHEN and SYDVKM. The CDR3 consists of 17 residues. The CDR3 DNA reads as TGTGCCAGCAGTTTCGAGGTTTCAGGACAGGGGAACACTGAAGCTTTCTTT. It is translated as CASSFEVSGQGNTEAFF.

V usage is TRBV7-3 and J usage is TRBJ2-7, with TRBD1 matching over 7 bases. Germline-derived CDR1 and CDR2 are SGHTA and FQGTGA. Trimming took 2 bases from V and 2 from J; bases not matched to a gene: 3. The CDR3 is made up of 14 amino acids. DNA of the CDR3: TGTGCCAGCAGCTTATCAGGACAGGCCTACGAGCAGTACTTC. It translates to CASSLSGQAYEQYF.

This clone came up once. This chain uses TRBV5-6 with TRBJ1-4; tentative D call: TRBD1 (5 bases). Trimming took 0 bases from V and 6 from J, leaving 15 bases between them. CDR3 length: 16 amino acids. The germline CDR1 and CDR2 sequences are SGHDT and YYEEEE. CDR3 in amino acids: CASSLASRGLDEKLFF. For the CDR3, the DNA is TGTGCCAGCAGCTTGGCTAGCCGGGGGTTGGATGAAAAACTGTTTTTT. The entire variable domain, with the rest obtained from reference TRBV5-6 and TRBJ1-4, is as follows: DAGVTQSPTHLIKTRGQQVTLRCSPKSGHDTVSWYQQALGQGPQFIFQYYEEEERQRGNFPDRFSGHQFPNYSSELNVNALLLGDSALYLCASSLASRGLDEKLFFGSGTQLSVL.

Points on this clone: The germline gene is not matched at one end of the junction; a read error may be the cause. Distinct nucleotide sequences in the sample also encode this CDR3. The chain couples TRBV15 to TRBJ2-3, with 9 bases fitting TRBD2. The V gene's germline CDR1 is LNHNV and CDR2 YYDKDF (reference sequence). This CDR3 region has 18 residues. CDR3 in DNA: TGCGCCACCAGCAGCCGTTACCTTAGCGGGGGCACCACAGATACGCAGTATTTT. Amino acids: CATSSRYLSGGTTDTQYF. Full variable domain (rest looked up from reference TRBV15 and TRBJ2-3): DAMVIQNPRYQVTQFGKPVTLSCSQTLNHNVMYWYQQKSSQAPKLLFHYYDKDFNNEADTPDNFQSRRPNTSFCFLDIRSPGLGDTAMYLCATSSRYLSGGTTDTQYFGPGTRLTVL.

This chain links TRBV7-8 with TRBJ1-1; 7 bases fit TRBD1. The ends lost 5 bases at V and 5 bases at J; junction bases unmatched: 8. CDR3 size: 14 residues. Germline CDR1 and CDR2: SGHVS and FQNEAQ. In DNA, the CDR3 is TGTGCCAGCAGCCCCACGACAGGGCGAACTGAAGCTTTCTTT. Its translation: CASSPTTGRTEAFF.

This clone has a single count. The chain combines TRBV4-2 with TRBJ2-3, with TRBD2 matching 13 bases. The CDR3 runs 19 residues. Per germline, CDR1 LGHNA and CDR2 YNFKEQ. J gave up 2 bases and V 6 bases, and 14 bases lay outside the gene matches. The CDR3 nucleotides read TGTGCCAGCAGTCGGAGCACTAGCGGGGGGGCCTCTCCCACAGATACGCAGTATTTT. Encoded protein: CASSRSTSGGASPTDTQYF.